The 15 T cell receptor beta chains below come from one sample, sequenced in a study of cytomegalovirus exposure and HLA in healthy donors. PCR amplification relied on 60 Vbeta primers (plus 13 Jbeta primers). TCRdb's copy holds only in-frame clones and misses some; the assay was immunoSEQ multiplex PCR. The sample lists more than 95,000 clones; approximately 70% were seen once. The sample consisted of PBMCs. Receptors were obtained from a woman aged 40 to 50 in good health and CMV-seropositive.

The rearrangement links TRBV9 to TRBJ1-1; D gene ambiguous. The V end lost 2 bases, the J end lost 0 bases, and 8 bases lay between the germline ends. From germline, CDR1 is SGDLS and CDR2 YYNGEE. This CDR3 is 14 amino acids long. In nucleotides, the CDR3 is TGTGCCAGCAGCGTTAACTCTCTGAACACTGAAGCTTTCTTT. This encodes CASSVNSLNTEAFF.

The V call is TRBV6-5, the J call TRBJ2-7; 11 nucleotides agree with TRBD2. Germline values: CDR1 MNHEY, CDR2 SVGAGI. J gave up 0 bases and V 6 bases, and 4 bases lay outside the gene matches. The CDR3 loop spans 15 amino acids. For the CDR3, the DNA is TGTGCCAGCAGGCTTACTAGCGGGAGCTCCTACGAGCAGTACTTC. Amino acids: CASRLTSGSSYEQYF.

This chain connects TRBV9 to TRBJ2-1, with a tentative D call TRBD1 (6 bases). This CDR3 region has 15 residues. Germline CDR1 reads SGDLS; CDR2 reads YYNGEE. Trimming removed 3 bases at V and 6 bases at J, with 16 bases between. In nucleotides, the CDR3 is TGTGCCAGCAGCGCCGGCCCCGGACAGATCAATGAGCAGTTCTTC. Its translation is CASSAGPGQINEQFF.

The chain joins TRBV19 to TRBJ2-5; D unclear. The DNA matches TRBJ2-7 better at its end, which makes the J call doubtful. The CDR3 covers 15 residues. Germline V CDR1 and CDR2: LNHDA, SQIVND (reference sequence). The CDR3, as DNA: TGTGCCAGTAGTTCCCTGACTGGAAGCCTTTACGAGCAGTACTTC. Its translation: CASSSLTGSLYEQYF.

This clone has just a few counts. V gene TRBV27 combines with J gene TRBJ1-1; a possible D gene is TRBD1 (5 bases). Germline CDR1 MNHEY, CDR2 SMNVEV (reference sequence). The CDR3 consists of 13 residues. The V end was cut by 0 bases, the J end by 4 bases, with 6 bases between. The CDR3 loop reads CASSLSGATEAFF. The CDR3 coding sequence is TGTGCCAGCAGTTTATCAGGGGCCACTGAAGCTTTCTTT.

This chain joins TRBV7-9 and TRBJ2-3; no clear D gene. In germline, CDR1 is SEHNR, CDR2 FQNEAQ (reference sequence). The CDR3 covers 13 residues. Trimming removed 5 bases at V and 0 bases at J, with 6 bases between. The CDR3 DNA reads TGTGCCAGCAGCCCTGTAAGCACAGATACGCAGTATTTT. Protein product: CASSPVSTDTQYF.

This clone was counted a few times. The CDR3 coding sequence is TGCGCCAGCAGCCAAGATCTGTGGGAGCGGGGGAGGAACCACAACGAGCAGTACTTC. Its protein product is CASSQDLWERGRNHNEQYF. V gene TRBV4-3 combines with J gene TRBJ2-7; 8 nucleotides match TRBD2. Germline trimming cut 0 bases from V and 5 bases from J; bases unmatched to any gene: 18. The CDR3 is 19 amino acids. The V gene's germline CDR1 is LGHNA and CDR2 YSLEER.

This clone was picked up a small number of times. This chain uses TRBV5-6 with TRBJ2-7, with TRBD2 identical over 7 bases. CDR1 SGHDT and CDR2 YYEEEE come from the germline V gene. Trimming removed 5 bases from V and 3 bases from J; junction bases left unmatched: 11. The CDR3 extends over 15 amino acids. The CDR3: CASRGGASGIYEQYF. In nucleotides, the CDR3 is TGTGCCAGCAGGGGCGGGGCTAGCGGTATCTACGAGCAGTACTTC.

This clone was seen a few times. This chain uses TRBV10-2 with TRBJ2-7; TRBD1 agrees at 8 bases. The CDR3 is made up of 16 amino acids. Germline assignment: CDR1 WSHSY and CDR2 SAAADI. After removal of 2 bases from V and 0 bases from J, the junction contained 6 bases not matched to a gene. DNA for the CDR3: TGCGCCAGCAGTGAGAGGACAGGGCCCTTCTCCTACGAGCAGTACTTC. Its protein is CASSERTGPFSYEQYF.

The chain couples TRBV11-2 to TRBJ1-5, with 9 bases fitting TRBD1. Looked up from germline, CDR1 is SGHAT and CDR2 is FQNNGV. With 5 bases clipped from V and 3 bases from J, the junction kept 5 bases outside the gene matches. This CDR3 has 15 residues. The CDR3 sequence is CASSTGTGINQPQHF. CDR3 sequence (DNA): TGTGCCAGCAGCACCGGGACAGGGATCAATCAGCCCCAGCATTTT.

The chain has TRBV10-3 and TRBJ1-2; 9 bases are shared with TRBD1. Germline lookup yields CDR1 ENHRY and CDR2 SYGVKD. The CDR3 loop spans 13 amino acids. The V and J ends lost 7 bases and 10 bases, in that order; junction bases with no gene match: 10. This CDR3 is CAITLLDRGVYTF. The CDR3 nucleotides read TGTGCCATCACCCTGCTGGACAGGGGTGTCTACACCTTC.

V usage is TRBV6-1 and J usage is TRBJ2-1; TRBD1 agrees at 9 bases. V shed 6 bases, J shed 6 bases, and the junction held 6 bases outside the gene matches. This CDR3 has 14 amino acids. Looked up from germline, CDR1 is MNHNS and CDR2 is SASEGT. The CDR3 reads CASSRDREINEQFF. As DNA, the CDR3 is TGTGCCAGCAGCCGGGACAGGGAGATCAATGAGCAGTTCTTC.

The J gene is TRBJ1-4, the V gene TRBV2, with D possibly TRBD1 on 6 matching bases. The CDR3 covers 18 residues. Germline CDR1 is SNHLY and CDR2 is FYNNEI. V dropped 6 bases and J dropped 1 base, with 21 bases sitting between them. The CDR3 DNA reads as TGTGCCAGCAGCGGCGAGGACAGATCTTTCCTAACTAATGAAAAACTGTTTTTT. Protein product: CASSGEDRSFLTNEKLFF.

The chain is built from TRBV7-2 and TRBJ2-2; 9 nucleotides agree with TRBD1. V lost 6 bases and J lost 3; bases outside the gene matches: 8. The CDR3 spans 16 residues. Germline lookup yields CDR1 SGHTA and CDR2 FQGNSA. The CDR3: CASRYTGTGHTGELFF. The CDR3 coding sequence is TGTGCCAGCAGATATACCGGGACAGGGCACACCGGGGAGCTGTTTTTT.

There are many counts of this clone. The DNA for the CDR3 is TGTGCCAGCTCACCTTTTGGTGACAGAGAAAATGAGCAGTTCTTC. Protein product: CASSPFGDRENEQFF. The V and J genes are TRBV18 and TRBJ2-1; possibly TRBD1 for D (5 bases). The CDR3 has 15 residues. CDR1 is KGHSH, CDR2 LQKENI, per germline. V lost 3 bases to trimming and J lost 7 bases, with 16 bases between them.